Listed below are T cell receptor beta chains from one sample, sequenced in a study of blood T cell repertoires in COVID-19. Sequenced by immunoSEQ multiplex PCR; TCRdb stores in-frame clones only, minus some. The sample consists of some 100,000 clones, about 86% of them appearing once. Specimen: PBMCs or T cells enriched from blood (not recorded which). The receptors originated from a woman in her fifties or sixties who had recovered from COVID-19. Both conserved end residues are part of each CDR3.

j_call | v_call | cdr3_length | cdr3_aa
TRBJ2-4 | TRBV6-6 | 15 | CASSYSDRPQNIQYF
TRBJ2-2 | TRBV9 | 15 | CASSARAAETGELFF
TRBJ2-3 | TRBV14 | 14 | CASSQDPAGATQYF
TRBJ1-1 | TRBV7-9 | 15 | CASSLGSVLNTEAFF
TRBJ2-4 | TRBV7-6 | 15 | CASSLADTGGHIQYF
TRBJ2-7 | TRBV18 | 18 | CASSPQTDAGAVSYEQYF
TRBJ1-4 | TRBV5-1 | 13 | CASREGVNEKLFF
TRBJ2-5 | TRBV5-1 | 15 | CASSLMQRGWETQYF
TRBJ2-7 | TRBV15 | 16 | CATSGRSGSVGYEQYF
TRBJ1-6 | TRBV5-6 | 16 | CASSLAGAGENSPLHF
TRBJ1-2 | TRBV14 | 13 | CASSPGVYGGYTF
TRBJ1-1 | TRBV28 | 15 | CASSWTQGGNTEAFF